Following are 7 T cell receptor beta chains from one sample sequenced in a study of T cells after yellow fever vaccination. MiXCR was run by TCRdb on the 5' RACE reads, yielding one entry per CDR3 protein. The repertoire consists of 120,000 or so distinct CDR3 sequences, with 13% to 15% occurring once and the leading ten covering about 40%. Sequencing used CD8+ T cells sorted from PBMCs, obtained 5 days after the yellow fever booster vaccination. The receptors originated from a man aged 18 to 35 who received the YFV17D yellow fever vaccine.

This clonotype was seen only a few times. The chain recombines TRBV5-1 with TRBJ2-2; D ambiguous. The V gene lost 7 bases and the J gene lost 6 bases, with 13 bases spanning the gap. The germline CDR1 and CDR2 sequences are SGHRS and YFSETQ. The CDR3 has 13 amino acids. The CDR3 DNA is TGCGCCAGCGGGAACGGAACGCCCGGGGAGCTGTTTTTT. Translated, it gives CASGNGTPGELFF.

J is TRBJ2-1 and V is TRBV5-1, with D tentatively TRBD2 (6 bases). Per the germline V gene, CDR1 is SGHRS and CDR2 is YFSETQ. Trimming took 2 bases from V and 5 from J, leaving 20 bases between them. This CDR3 has 17 residues. The CDR3 sequence is CASSLHLALHLHNEQFF. The CDR3 nucleotides read TGCGCCAGCAGCTTACACCTAGCGCTACACCTCCACAATGAGCAGTTCTTC.

In its sample, this clonotype was seen a few times. This sequence joins TRBV10-1 and TRBJ2-7; possible D gene TRBD2, 5 bases. With 3 bases removed from V and 6 bases from J, the gap between germline ends came to 9 bases. Germline V CDR1 and CDR2: WNHNN, SYGVQD (reference sequence). The CDR3 has 12 amino acids. As DNA, the CDR3 is TGCGCCAGCAGTGATCCAGGAGGCGAGCAGTACTTC. It is translated as CASSDPGGEQYF.

DNA of the CDR3: TGTGCCAGCAGCCCTTGGGACATAAACTACGAGCAGTACTTC. Amino acid sequence: CASSPWDINYEQYF. The chain joins TRBV9 to TRBJ2-7, with D perhaps matching TRBD1 (6 bases). CDR1 and CDR2 from the germline V gene are SGDLS and YYNGEE. Trimming removed 4 bases at V and 3 bases at J, with 14 bases between. This CDR3 is 14 amino acids long.

The table lists this clonotype with a few counts. CDR3 loop: CASSKDLVGQGRDIQYF. For the CDR3, the DNA is TGTGCCAGCAGCAAAGACCTGGTGGGACAGGGTCGCGACATTCAGTACTTC. The chain employs TRBV21-1 and TRBJ2-4; TRBD1 reflects the table's D call only, with no check against the DNA. TRBV21-1 is termed a pseudogene. CDR3 length: 17 residues.

This chain joins TRBV7-2 and TRBJ2-1, with D perhaps TRBD2 (5 bases). Germline V gene lookup returns CDR1 SGHTA and CDR2 FQGNSA. The length of the CDR3 is 15 residues. Trimming removed 5 bases at V and 0 bases at J, with 11 bases between. Here the CDR3 reads CASSPPDSSYNEQFF. The CDR3 DNA follows: TGTGCCAGCAGCCCACCGGACTCCTCCTACAATGAGCAGTTCTTC.

The table lists this clonotype with a few counts. The V and J genes are TRBV4-1 and TRBJ2-5, with D tentatively TRBD1 (6 bases). V lost 1 base and J lost 4, with 16 bases in between. Germline V gives CDR1 MGHRA, CDR2 YSYEKL. The CDR3 is 16 residues long. CDR3 region: CASSQGAGTSRETQYF. Here the CDR3 DNA reads TGCGCCAGCAGCCAAGGGGCCGGGACATCCAGAGAGACCCAGTACTTC.